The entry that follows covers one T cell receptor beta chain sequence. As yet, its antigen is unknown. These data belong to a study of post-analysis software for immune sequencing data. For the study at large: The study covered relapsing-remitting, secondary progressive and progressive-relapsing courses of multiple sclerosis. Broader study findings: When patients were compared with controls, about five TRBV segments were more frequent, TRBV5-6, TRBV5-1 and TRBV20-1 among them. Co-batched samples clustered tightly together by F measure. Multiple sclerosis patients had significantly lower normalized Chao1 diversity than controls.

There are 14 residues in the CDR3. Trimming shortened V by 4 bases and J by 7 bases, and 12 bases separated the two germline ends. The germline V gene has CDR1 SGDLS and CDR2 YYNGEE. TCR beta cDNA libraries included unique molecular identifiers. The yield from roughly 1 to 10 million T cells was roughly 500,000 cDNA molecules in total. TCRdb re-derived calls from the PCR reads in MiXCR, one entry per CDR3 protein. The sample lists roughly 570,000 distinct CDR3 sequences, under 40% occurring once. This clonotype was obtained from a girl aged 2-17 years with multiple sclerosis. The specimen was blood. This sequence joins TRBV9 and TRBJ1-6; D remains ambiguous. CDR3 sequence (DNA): TGTGCCAGCAGCATCAGATTACTGAATTCACCCCTCCACTTT. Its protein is CASSIRLLNSPLHF.